The clone carrying this T cell receptor (beta chain) was recorded only once. The CDR3 runs 14 residues. The V gene lost 4 bases and the J gene lost 6 bases, with 16 bases spanning the gap. CDR1 SGHRS and CDR2 YFSETQ come from the germline V gene. In the original analysis: Estimation of nucleated cell counts relied on the amplification of reference gene primers. Assay used: immunoSEQ multiplex PCR; TCRdb lists only in-frame clones, some missing. V and J calls and clone size are as listed in that table; D and trimming were resolved from the DNA. The sample records approximately 110,000 clones, more than 75% being singletons. The data were obtained in a study of blood T cell repertoires in COVID-19. Across the whole study: PBMCs, B-cell-depleted T cells, or T cells provided the cDNA or gDNA that made up the material.

V gene TRBV5-1 combines with J gene TRBJ1-1; D might be TRBD1 (6 bases). The sequence came from a woman in her thirties or forties with acute or convalescent COVID-19. The sample comprised peripheral blood. CDR3 coding DNA: TGCGCCAGCAGCGCCTTCACAGGGCCCGCTGAAGCTTTCTTT. Translated: CASSAFTGPAEAFF. The full variable domain, rest sourced from reference TRBV5-1 and TRBJ1-1, is KAGVTQTPRYLIKTRGQQVTLSCSPISGHRSVSWYQQTPGQGLQFLFEYFSETQRNKGNFPGRFSGRQFSNSRSEMNVSTLELGDSALYLCASSAFTGPAEAFFGQGTRLTVV.